This T cell receptor beta chain was documented in a study of blood T cell repertoires in COVID-19. Study context: Acute-phase and convalescent COVID-19 samples originated in the United States, Italy and Spain. Sample material is recorded as cDNA or gDNA derived from T cells, B-cell-depleted T cells, or PBMCs.

In the authors' methods: Amplified reference gene primers provided the basis for estimating nucleated cell counts. Libraries were prepared by immunoSEQ multiplex PCR; TCRdb keeps only in-frame clonotypes and omits some of them. The V and J calls and clone size were taken over from that table, and D and trimming were inferred from the DNA. The repertoire holds more than 50,000 clones, with 75% to 95% as singletons. Germline lookup yields CDR1 SGHNT and CDR2 YENEEA. With V trimmed by 3 bases and J by 1 base, 2 bases remained unmatched. The CDR3 sequence is 15 residues long. This chain links TRBV11-3 with TRBJ2-2; 7 nucleotides line up with TRBD2. This clonotype was sampled from a man older than 75 with acute or convalescent COVID-19. Source material: peripheral blood. The DNA of the CDR3 is TGTGCCAGCAGCTTGGGGGGGGTGAACACCGGGGAGCTGTTTTTT. This translates into CASSLGGVNTGELFF.